Following are 3 T cell receptor beta chains from one sample sequenced in a study of cytomegalovirus exposure and HLA in healthy donors. The PCR contained 60 Vbeta and 13 Jbeta primers. TCRdb's table, derived via immunoSEQ multiplex PCR, lists solely in-frame clones and lacks some. The repertoire holds roughly 78,000 clones, with around 58% as singletons. Sequencing was carried out using PBMCs. These receptors originate from a young man in good health and CMV-seropositive.

The chain recombines TRBV6-6 with TRBJ2-7, with D tentatively TRBD2 (7 bases). This CDR3 spans 14 amino acids. The germline gives CDR1 MNHNY, CDR2 SVGAGI (reference sequence). Trimming shortened V by 6 bases and J by 2 bases, and 14 bases separated the two germline ends. CDR3 in DNA: TGTGCCAGCAGGGGCACGGGGGGCCCCTACGAGCAGTACTTC. It encodes CASRGTGGPYEQYF.

This clone was detected only a few times. The chain carries TRBV6-1 and TRBJ1-5; D gene unclear. There are 14 residues in the CDR3. The V gene lost 6 bases and the J gene lost 0 bases, with 9 bases spanning the gap. Germline-derived CDR1 and CDR2 are MNHNS and SASEGT. The DNA of the CDR3 is TGTGCCAGCAGCTACCGGGATAGCAATCAGCCCCAGCATTTT. Translating gives CASSYRDSNQPQHF.

The chain uses TRBV7-2 and TRBJ2-5, with 7 bases identical to TRBD1. The CDR3 is 13 residues long. The V gene's germline CDR1 is SGHTA and CDR2 FQGNSA. The J segment lost 7 bases and the V segment lost 5 bases, leaving 7 bases of the junction unmatched. The CDR3 reads CASSHGTEGTQYF. DNA of the CDR3: TGTGCCAGCAGCCATGGGACAGAGGGGACCCAGTACTTC.